What follows describes a single T cell receptor beta chain. The CDR3 contains 15 residues. V lost 0 bases to trimming and J lost 10 bases; unmatched junction nucleotides: 10. The germline gives CDR1 GTSNPN, CDR2 SVGIG (reference sequence). The record originates from a study of blood T cell repertoires in COVID-19. As handled by the study authors: Using reference gene primer amplification, nucleated cell counts were estimated. Here immunoSEQ multiplex PCR was the method, and the copy in TCRdb shows in-frame clones only, minus some. V and J calls and clone size are copied from that table; D and trimming were computed from the DNA. The repertoire holds approximately 350,000 clones, approximately 82% seen once, with about 2.7% in the top ten.

Sequences were obtained from peripheral blood. This rearrangement joins TRBV30 to TRBJ1-1, with TRBD1 matching 11 bases. This TCR derives from a young man with active or convalescent COVID-19. CDR3 region: CAWSVRDRGARGAFF. The CDR3, as DNA: TGTGCCTGGAGTGTAAGGGACAGGGGGGCAAGGGGAGCTTTCTTT.